This TCR beta chain emerged from a study of T-cell memory formation after mild COVID-19. This clonotype was seen a few times. What it binds is not known. The study, taken as a whole, reports: Day 15 to 85 contracting clones showed balanced CD4/CD8; later expanders leaned CD4+.

TCRdb fed the 5' RACE reads into MiXCR, producing one record per CDR3 protein. Of some 450,000 distinct CDR3 sequences in the sample, 15% to 25% are singletons; the top ten hold approximately 8.4%. Sequencing was done on a sample of PBMCs or a T cell subset sorted from them (not recorded which). The receptor's source is an adult woman who had mild COVID-19 (a few samples of this study predate the infection). Cell type and time point are not known.

CDR3 coding DNA: TGTGCCAGCAGCAAAGGAGGGGAGGATGGCTACACCTTC. Translation gives CASSKGGEDGYTF. The chain uses TRBV7-3 and TRBJ1-2; possibly TRBD1 for D (5 bases). Germline V lookup: CDR1 SGHTA, CDR2 FQGTGA. CDR3 length equals 13 residues. V was shortened by 5 bases and J by 6 bases, with 13 bases between the two germline ends.